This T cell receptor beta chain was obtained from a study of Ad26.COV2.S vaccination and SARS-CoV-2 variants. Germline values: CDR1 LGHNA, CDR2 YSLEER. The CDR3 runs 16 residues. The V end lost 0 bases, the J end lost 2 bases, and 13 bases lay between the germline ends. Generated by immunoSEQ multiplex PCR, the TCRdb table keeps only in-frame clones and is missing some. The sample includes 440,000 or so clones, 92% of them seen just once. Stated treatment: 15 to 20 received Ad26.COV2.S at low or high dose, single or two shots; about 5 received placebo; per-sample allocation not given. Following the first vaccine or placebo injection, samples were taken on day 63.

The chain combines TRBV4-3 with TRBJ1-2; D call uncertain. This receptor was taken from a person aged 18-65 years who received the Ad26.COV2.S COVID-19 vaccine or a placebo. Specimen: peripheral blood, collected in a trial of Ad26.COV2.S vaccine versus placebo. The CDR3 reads CASSQEGGRANYGYTF. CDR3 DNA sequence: TGCGCCAGCAGCCAAGAAGGAGGGAGGGCGAACTATGGCTACACCTTC.